This T cell receptor beta chain originates from a study of blood T cell repertoires in COVID-19. J was trimmed by 4 bases and V by 4 bases; bases with no gene match: 8. This CDR3 has 15 residues. Germline V lookup: CDR1 SGHAT, CDR2 FQNNGV. Original processing methods: Scientists estimated how many nucleated cells there were by amplifying reference gene primers. Using immunoSEQ multiplex PCR, the repertoire was profiled, and TCRdb retains in-frame clones only, with some absent. V and J calls and clone size come straight from that table; D and trimming were deduced from the DNA. Of roughly 400,000 clones listed, more than 70% were seen once; the top ten hold 2% to 2.5%.

The sequence derives from a woman in her fifties or sixties with COVID-19, enrolled during active disease. The specimen was peripheral blood. The genes are TRBV11-2 and TRBJ2-7; the match to TRBD1 covers 9 bases. CDR3 coding DNA: TGTGCCAGCAGCTACCAGCCGGGACAGGGATACGAGCAGTACTTC. Protein: CASSYQPGQGYEQYF.